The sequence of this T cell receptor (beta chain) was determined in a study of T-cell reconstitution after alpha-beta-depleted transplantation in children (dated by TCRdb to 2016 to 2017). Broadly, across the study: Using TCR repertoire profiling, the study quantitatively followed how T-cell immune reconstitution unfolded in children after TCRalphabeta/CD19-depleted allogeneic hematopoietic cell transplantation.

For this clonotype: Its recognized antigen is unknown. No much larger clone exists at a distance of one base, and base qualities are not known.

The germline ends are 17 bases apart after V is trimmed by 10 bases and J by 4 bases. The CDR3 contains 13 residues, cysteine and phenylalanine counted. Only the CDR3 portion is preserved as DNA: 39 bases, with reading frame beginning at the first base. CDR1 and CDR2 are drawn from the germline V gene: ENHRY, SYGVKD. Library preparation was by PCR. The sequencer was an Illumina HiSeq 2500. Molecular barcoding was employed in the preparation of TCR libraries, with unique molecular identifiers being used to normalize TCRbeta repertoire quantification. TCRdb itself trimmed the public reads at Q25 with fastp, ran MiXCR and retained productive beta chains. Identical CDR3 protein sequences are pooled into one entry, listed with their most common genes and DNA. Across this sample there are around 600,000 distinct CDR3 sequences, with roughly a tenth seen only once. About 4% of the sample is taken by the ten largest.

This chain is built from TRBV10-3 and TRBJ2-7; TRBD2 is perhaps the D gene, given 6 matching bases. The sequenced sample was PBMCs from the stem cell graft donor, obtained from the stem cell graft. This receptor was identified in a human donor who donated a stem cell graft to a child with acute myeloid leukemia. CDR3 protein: CATDDGLFYEQYF. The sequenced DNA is TGTGCCACCGACGACGGACTATTTTACGAGCAGTACTTC.